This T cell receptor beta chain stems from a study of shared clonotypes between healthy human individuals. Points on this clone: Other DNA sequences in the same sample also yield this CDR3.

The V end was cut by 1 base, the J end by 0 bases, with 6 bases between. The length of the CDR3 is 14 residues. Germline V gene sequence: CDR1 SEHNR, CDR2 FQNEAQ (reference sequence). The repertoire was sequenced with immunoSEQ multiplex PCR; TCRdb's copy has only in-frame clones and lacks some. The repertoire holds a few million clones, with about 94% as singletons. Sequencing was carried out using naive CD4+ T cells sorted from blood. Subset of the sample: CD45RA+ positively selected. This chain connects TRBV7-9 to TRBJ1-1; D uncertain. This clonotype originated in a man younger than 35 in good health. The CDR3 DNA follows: TGTGCCAGCAGCTTAGGATCAATGAACACTGAAGCTTTCTTT. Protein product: CASSLGSMNTEAFF.